This T cell receptor (beta chain) was obtained from a study of PD-1 blockade in classical Hodgkin lymphoma. To note about this clone: Different DNA sequences within this sample yield the same CDR3.

Each of the patients experienced relapse following autologous stem cell transplantation, and their brentuximab vedotin exposure differed. In germline, CDR1 is MNHEY, CDR2 SVGAGI. The CDR3 is made up of 16 amino acids. Between the trimmed V and J ends, which lost 0 bases and 0 bases, there was a span of 6 bases. Some clones are missing from TCRdb's copy, which holds only in-frame ones; the method was immunoSEQ multiplex PCR. The sample carries 90,000 or so clones, 80% to 95% recorded once. The chain links TRBV6-5 to TRBJ2-6; D not resolved. Sequenced here: peripheral blood mononuclear cells (PBMCs), sampled before the second cycle of nivolumab. This receptor was obtained from a human donor with classical Hodgkin lymphoma. Here the CDR3 reads CASSYSVNSGANVLTF. CDR3 bases: TGTGCCAGCAGTTACTCTGTCAACTCTGGGGCCAACGTCCTGACTTTC.